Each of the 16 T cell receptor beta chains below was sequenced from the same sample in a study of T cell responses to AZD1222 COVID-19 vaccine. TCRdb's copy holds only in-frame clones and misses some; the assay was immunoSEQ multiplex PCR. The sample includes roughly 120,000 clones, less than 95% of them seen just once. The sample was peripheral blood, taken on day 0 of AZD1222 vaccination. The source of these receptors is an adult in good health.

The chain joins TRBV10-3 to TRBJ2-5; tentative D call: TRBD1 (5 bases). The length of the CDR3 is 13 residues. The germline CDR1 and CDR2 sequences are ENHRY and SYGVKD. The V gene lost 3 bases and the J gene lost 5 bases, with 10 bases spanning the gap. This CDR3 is CAISEGRDETQYF. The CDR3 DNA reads TGTGCCATCAGTGAAGGCAGGGATGAGACCCAGTACTTC.

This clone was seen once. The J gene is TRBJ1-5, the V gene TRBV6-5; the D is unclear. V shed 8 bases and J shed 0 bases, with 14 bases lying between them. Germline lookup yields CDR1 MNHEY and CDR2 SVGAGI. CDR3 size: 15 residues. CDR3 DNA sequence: TGTGCCAGCTCCGGGCAGCCCAATAGCAATCAGCCCCAGCATTTT. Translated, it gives CASSGQPNSNQPQHF.

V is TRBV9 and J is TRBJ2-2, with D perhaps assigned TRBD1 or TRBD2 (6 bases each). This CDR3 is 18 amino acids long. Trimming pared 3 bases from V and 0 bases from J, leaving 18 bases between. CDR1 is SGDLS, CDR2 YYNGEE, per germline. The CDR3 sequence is CASSARIDGGANTGELFF. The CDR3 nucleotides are TGTGCCAGCAGCGCCCGCATTGACGGGGGCGCGAACACCGGGGAGCTGTTTTTT.

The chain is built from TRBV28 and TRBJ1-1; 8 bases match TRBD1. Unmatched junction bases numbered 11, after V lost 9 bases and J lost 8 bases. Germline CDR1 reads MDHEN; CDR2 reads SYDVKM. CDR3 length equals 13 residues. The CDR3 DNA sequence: TGTGCCAGTTTGACAGGGGATTTTTTAGAAGCTTTCTTT. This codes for CASLTGDFLEAFF.

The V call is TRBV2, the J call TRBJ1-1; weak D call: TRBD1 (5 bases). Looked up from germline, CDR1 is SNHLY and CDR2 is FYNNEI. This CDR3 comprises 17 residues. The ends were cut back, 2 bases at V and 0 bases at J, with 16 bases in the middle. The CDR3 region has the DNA TGTGCCAGCAGTGAATATGGGACTCCTAACTTGAACACTGAAGCTTTCTTT. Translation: CASSEYGTPNLNTEAFF.

The CDR3 region has the DNA TGTGCCAGCAGCCCATCGGGTCGCTCTGGAAACACCATATATTTT. Protein product: CASSPSGRSGNTIYF. The chain recombines TRBV6-5 with TRBJ1-3; D remains ambiguous. There are 15 residues in the CDR3. V lost 6 bases to trimming and J lost 0 bases, with 12 bases between them. Germline V gene lookup returns CDR1 MNHEY and CDR2 SVGAGI.

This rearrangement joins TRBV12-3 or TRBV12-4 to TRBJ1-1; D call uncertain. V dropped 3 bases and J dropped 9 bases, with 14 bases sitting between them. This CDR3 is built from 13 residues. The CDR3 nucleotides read TGTGCCAGCAGTTTTTACAGAGCCTCCCAAGCTTTCTTT. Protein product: CASSFYRASQAFF.

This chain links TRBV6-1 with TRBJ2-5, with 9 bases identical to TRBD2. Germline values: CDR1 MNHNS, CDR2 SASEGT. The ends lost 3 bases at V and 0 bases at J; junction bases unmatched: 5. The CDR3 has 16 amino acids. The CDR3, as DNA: TGTGCCAGCAGTGATGGAGGACTAGCGTACCAAGAGACCCAGTACTTC. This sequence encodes CASSDGGLAYQETQYF.

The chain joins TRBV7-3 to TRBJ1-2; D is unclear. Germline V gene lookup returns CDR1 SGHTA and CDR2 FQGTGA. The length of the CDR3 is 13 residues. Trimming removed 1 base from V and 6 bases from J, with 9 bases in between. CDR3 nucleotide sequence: TGTGCCAGCAGCTTAAACCCCATGGATGGCTACACCTTC. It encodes CASSLNPMDGYTF.

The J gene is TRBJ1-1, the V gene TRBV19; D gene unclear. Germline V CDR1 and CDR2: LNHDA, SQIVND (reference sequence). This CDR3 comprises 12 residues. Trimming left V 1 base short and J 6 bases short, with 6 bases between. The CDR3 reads CASSIAGAEAFF. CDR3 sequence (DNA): TGTGCCAGTAGTATAGCCGGTGCTGAAGCTTTCTTT. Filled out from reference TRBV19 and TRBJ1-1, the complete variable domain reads DGGITQSPKYLFRKEGQNVTLSCEQNLNHDAMYWYRQDPGQGLRLIYYSQIVNDFQKGDIAEGYSVSREKKESFPLTVTSAQKNPTAFYLCASSIAGAEAFFGQGTRLTVV.

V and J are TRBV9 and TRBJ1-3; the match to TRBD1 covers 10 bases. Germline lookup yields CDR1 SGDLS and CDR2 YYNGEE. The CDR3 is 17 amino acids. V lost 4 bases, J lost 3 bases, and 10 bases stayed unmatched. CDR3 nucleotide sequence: TGTGCCAGCAGCCAGGGGGGGACAGGGGCTTTTGGAAACACCATATATTTT. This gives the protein CASSQGGTGAFGNTIYF.

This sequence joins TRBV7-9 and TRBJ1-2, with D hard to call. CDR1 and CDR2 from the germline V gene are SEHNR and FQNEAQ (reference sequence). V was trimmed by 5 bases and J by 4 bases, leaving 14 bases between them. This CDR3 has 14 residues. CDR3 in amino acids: CASSLLPGVYGYTF. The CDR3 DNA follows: TGTGCCAGCAGCCTATTGCCTGGGGTCTATGGCTACACCTTC. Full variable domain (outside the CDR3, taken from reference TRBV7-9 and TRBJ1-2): DTGVSQNPRHKITKRGQNVTFRCDPISEHNRLYWYRQTLGQGPEFLTYFQNEAQLEKSRLLSDRFSAERPKGSFSTLEIQRTEQGDSAMYLCASSLLPGVYGYTFGSGTRLTVV.

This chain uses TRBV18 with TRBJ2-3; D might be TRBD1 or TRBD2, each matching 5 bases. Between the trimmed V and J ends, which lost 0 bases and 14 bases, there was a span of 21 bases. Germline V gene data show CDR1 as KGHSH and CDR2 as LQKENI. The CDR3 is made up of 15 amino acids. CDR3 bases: TGTGCCAGCTCACCACCGGGGCAGTCTGGGACGCAGTGGTATTTT. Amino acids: CASSPPGQSGTQWYF.

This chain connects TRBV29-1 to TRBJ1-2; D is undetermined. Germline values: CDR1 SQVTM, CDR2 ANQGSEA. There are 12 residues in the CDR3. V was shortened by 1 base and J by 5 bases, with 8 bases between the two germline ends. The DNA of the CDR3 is TGCAGCGTTGAAGGACGGGATTATGGCTACACCTTC. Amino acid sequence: CSVEGRDYGYTF.

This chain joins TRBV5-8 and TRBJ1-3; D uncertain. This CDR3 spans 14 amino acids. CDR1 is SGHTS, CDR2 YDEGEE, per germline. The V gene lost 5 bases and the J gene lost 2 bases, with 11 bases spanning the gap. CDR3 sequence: CASSRTMAGNTIYF. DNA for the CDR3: TGTGCCAGCAGTCGAACGATGGCTGGAAACACCATATATTTT.

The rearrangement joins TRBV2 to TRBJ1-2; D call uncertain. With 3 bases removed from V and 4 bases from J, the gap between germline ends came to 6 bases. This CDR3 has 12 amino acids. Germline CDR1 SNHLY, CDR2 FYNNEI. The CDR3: CASSDNAYGYTF. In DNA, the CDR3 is TGTGCCAGCAGTGATAACGCCTATGGCTACACCTTC.